Reported below is one T cell receptor beta chain. Its antigen remains unknown. The sample is drawn from a study of PD-1 blockade in classical Hodgkin lymphoma. The study, taken as a whole, reports: Anyone who began nivolumab under 1 year after ASCT was excluded. Compared with healthy donors, newly diagnosed patients reportedly showed lower baseline TCR diversity.

Every patient experienced relapse after autologous stem cell transplantation, and brentuximab vedotin exposure varied. Measured with immunoSEQ multiplex PCR; TCRdb has only the in-frame clones, and not every one. The sample lists roughly 41,000 clones, 70% to 90% occurring once. Trimming took off 0 bases at V and 0 bases at J, with 16 bases between the two ends. Germline assignment: CDR1 SGHRS and CDR2 YFSETQ. This CDR3 is 18 amino acids long. The clonotype comes from a human donor with classical Hodgkin lymphoma. V usage is TRBV5-1 and J usage is TRBJ2-1, with D perhaps matching TRBD2 (6 bases). The specimen was peripheral blood mononuclear cells (PBMCs), collected before the second cycle of nivolumab. The DNA of the CDR3 is TGCGCCAGCAGCTTGGTAGGTAAGGAGGACTACTCCTACAATGAGCAGTTCTTC. It is translated as CASSLVGKEDYSYNEQFF.